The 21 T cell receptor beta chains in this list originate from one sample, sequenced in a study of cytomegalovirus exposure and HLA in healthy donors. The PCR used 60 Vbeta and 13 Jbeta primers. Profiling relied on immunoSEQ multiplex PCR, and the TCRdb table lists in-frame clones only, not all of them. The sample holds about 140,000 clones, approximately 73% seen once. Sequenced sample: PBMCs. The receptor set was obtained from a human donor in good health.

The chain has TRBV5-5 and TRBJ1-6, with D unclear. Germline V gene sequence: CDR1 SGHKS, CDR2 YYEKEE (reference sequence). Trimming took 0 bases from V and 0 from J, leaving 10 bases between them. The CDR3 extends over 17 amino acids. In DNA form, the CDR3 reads TGTGCCAGCAGCTTGGAGATAGGGAGCTCCTATAATTCACCCCTCCACTTT. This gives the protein CASSLEIGSSYNSPLHF. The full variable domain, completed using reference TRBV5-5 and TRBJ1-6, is DAGVTQSPTHLIKTRGQQVTLRCSPISGHKSVSWYQQVLGQGPQFIFQYYEKEERGRGNFPDRFSARQFPNYSSELNVNALLLGDSALYLCASSLEIGSSYNSPLHFGNGTRLTVT.

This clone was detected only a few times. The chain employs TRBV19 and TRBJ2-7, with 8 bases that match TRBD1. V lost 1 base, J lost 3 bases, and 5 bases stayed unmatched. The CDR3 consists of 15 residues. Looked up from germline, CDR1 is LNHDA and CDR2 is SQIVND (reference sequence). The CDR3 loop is CASSIGGTGLYEQYF. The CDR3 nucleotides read TGTGCCAGTAGTATAGGAGGGACAGGCCTCTACGAGCAGTACTTC. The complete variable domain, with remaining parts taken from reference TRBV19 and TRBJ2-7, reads DGGITQSPKYLFRKEGQNVTLSCEQNLNHDAMYWYRQDPGQGLRLIYYSQIVNDFQKGDIAEGYSVSREKKESFPLTVTSAQKNPTAFYLCASSIGGTGLYEQYFGPGTRLTVT.

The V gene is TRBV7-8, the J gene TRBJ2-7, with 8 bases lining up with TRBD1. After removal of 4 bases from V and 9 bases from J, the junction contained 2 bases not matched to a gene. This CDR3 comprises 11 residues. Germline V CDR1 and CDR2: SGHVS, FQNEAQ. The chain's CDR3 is CASSYGTGQYF. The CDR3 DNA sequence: TGTGCCAGCAGCTATGGGACAGGGCAGTACTTC.

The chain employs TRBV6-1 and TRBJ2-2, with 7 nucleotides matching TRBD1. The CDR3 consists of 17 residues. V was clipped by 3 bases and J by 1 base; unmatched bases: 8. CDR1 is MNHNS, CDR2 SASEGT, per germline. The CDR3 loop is CASSDKSRGRNTGELFF. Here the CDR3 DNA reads TGTGCCAGCAGTGACAAATCGAGGGGGCGGAACACCGGGGAGCTGTTTTTT.

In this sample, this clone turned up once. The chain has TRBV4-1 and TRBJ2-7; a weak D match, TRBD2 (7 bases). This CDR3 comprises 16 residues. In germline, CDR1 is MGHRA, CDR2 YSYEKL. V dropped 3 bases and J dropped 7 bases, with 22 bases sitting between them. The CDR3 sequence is CASSQTLWGGAWEQYF. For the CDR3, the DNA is TGCGCCAGCAGCCAGACTCTTTGGGGGGGGGCCTGGGAGCAGTACTTC.

CDR3 residues: CASESGQGTDTQYF. DNA of the CDR3: TGTGCCAGTGAGTCCGGACAGGGCACAGATACGCAGTATTTT. The chain employs TRBV19 and TRBJ2-3, with 7 bases fitting TRBD1. Germline CDR1 LNHDA, CDR2 SQIVND (reference sequence). V gave up 8 bases and J gave up 1 base; unmatched junction bases: 6. This CDR3 is built from 14 residues.

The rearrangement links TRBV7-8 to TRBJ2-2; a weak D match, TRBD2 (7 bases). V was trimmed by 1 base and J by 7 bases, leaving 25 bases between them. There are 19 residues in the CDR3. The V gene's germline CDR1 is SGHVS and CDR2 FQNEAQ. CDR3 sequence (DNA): TGTGCCAGCAGCTTAGTGTTTGGTAGGGGGGGACGCAAAATCGGGGAGCTGTTTTTT. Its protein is CASSLVFGRGGRKIGELFF.

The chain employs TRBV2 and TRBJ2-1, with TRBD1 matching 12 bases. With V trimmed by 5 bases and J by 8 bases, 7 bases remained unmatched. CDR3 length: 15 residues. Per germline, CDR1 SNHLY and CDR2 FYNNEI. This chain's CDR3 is CASSTGTGGFDEQFF. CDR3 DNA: TGTGCCAGCAGTACCGGGACAGGGGGCTTCGATGAGCAGTTCTTC.

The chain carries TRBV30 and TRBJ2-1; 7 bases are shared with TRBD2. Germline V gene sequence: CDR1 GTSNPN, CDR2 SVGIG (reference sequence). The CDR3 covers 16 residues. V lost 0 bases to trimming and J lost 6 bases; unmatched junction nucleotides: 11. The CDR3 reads CAWSVWGGGDLNEQFF. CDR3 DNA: TGTGCCTGGAGTGTATGGGGCGGGGGAGACCTCAATGAGCAGTTCTTC.

CDR3 DNA: TGTGCCAGCAGTGACCAGGGCCCCAATCAGCCCCAGCATTTT. Protein: CASSDQGPNQPQHF. The chain has TRBV7-2 and TRBJ1-5; possibly TRBD1 for D (5 bases). Trimming took off 6 bases at V and 3 bases at J, with 12 bases between the two ends. From germline, CDR1 is SGHTA and CDR2 FQGNSA. The CDR3 length is 14 residues.

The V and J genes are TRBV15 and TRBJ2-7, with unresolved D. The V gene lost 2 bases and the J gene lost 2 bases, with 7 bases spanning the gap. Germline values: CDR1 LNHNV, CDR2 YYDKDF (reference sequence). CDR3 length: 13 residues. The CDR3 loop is CATSRNSAYEQYF. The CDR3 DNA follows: TGTGCCACCAGCAGAAATTCGGCCTACGAGCAGTACTTC.

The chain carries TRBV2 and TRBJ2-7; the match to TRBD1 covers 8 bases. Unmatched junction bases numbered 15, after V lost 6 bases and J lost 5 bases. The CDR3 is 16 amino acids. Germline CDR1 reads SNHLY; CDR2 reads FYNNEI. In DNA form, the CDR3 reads TGTGCCAGCAGGATCATCGTCGGACAGGGAAAACACGAGCAGTACTTC. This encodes CASRIIVGQGKHEQYF.

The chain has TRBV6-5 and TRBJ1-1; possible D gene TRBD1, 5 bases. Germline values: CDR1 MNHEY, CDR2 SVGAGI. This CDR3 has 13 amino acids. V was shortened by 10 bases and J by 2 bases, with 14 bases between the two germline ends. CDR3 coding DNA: TGTGCCACCCGACGGGGGGTTAACACTGAAGCTTTCTTT. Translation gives CATRRGVNTEAFF.

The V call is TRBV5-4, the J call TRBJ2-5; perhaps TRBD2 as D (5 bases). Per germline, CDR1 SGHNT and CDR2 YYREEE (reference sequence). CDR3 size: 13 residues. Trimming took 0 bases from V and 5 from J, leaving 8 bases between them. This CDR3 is CASSLDWRETQYF. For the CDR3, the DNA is TGTGCCAGCAGCTTGGATTGGAGGGAGACCCAGTACTTC.

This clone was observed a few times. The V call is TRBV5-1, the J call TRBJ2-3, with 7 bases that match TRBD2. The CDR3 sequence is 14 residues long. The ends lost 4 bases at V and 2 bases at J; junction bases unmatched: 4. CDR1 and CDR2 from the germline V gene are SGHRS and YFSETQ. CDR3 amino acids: CASSAGVNTDTQYF. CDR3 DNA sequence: TGCGCCAGCAGCGCGGGGGTTAACACAGATACGCAGTATTTT.

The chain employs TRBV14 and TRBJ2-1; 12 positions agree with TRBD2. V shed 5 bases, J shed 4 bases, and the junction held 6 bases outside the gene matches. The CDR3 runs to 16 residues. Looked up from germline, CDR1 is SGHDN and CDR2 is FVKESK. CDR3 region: CASSRLAGEGYNEQFF. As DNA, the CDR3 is TGTGCCAGCAGCAGACTAGCGGGAGAGGGGTACAATGAGCAGTTCTTC.

The CDR3 region is CASSRGGGLQETQYF. The DNA of the CDR3 is TGTGCCAGCAGTCGGGGGGGAGGACTACAAGAGACCCAGTACTTC. The V gene is TRBV6-5, the J gene TRBJ2-5; 8 nucleotides match TRBD2. CDR1 and CDR2 from the germline V gene are MNHEY and SVGAGI. V shed 5 bases, J shed 2 bases, and the junction held 7 bases outside the gene matches. The length of the CDR3 is 15 residues.

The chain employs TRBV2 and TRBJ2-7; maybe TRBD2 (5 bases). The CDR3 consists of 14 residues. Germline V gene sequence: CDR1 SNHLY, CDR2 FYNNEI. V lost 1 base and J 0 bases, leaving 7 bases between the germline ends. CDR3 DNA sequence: TGTGCCAGCAGTGAAGAGCGGAGCTCCTACGAGCAGTACTTC. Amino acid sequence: CASSEERSSYEQYF.

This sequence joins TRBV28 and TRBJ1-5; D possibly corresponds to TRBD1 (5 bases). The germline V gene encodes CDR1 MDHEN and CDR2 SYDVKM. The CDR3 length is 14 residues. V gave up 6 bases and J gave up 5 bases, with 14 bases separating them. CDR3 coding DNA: TGTGCCAGCAGCTCGTTCTCCAGGGATCAGCCCCAGCATTTT. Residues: CASSSFSRDQPQHF.

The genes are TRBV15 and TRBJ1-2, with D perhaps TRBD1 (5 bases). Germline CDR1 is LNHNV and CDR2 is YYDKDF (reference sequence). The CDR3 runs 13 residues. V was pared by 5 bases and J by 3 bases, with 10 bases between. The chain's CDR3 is CATSEPRDYGYTF. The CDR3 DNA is TGTGCCACCAGCGAACCCAGGGACTATGGCTACACCTTC.

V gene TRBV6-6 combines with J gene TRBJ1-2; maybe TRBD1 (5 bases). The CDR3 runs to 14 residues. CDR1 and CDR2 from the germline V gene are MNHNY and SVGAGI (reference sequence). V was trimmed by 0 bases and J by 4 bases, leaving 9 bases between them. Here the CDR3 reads CASSYSDRPYGYTF. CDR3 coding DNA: TGTGCCAGCAGTTACTCCGACAGACCCTATGGCTACACCTTC.